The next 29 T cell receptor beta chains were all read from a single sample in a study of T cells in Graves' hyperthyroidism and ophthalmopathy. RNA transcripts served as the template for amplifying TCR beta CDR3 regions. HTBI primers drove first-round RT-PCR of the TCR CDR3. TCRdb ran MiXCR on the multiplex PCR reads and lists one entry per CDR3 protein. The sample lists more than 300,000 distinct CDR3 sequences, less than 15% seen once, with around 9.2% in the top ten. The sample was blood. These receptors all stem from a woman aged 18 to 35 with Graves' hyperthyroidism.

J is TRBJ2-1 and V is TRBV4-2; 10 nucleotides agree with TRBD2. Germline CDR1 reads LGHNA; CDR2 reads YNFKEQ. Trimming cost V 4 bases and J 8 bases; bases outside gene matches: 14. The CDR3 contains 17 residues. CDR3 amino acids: CASSLHLSGRAGDEQFF. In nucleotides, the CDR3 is TGTGCCAGCAGCCTCCACCTAAGCGGGAGGGCCGGGGATGAGCAGTTCTTC.

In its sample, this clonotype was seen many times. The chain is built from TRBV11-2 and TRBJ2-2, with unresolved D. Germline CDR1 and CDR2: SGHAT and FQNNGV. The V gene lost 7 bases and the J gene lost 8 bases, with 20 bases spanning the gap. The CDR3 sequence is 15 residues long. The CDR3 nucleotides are TGTGCCAGCACCCCCCAGTTGGTGGGGTCAGGGGAGCTGTTTTTT. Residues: CASTPQLVGSGELFF.

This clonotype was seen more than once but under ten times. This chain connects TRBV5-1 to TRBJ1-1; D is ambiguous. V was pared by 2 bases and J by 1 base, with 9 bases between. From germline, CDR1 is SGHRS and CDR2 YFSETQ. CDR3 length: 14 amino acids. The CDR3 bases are TGCGCCAGCAGCTTACCAGACCAGAACACTGAAGCTTTCTTT. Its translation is CASSLPDQNTEAFF.

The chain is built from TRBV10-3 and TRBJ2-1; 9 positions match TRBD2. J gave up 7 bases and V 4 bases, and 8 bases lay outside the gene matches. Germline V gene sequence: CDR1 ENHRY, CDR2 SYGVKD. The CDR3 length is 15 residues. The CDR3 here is CAISAAGGKWNEQFF. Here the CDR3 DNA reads TGTGCCATCAGTGCTGCGGGGGGGAAGTGGAATGAGCAGTTCTTC.

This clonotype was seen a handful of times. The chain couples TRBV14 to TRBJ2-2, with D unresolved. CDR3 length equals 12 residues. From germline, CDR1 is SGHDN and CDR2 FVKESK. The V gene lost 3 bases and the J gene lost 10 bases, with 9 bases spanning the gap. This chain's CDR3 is CASSQQRQELFF. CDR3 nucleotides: TGTGCCAGCAGCCAGCAACGACAGGAGCTGTTTTTT. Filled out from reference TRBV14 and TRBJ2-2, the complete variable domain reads EAGVTQFPSHSVIEKGQTVTLRCDPISGHDNLYWYRRVMGKEIKFLLHFVKESKQDESGMPNNRFLAERTGGTYSTLKVQPAELEDSGVYFCASSQQRQELFFGEGSRLTVL.

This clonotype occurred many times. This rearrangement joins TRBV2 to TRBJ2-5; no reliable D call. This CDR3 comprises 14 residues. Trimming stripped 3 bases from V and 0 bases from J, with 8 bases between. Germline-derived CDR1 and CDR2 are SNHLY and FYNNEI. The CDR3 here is CASSEAGHQETQYF. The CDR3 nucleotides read TGTGCCAGCAGTGAGGCTGGGCACCAAGAGACCCAGTACTTC.

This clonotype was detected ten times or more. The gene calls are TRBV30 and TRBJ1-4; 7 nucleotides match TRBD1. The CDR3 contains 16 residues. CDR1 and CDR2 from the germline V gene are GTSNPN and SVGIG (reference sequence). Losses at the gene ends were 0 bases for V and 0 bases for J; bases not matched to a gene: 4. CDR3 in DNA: TGTGCCTGGAGTGTTGGGCAGGGGGCAACTAATGAAAAACTGTTTTTT. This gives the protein CAWSVGQGATNEKLFF.

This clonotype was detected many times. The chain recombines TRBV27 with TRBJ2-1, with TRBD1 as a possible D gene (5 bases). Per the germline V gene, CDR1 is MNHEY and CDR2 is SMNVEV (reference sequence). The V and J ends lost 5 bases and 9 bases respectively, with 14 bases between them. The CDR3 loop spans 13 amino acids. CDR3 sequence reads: CASSRSDSREQFF. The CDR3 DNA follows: TGTGCCAGCAGTCGATCCGACAGCCGTGAGCAGTTCTTC.

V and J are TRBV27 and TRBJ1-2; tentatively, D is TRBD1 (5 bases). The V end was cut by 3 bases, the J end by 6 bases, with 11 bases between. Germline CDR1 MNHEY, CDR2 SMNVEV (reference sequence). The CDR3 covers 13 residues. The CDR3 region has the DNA TGTGCCAGCAGTTTTGGTAGGGACCATGGCTACACCTTC. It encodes CASSFGRDHGYTF.

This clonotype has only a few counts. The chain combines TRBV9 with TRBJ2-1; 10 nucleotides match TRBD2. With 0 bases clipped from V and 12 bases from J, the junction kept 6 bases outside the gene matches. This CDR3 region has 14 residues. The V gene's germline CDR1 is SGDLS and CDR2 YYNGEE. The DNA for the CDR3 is TGTGCCAGCAGCGTAGATCAGCGGGAGGGCCCGCAGTTCTTC. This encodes CASSVDQREGPQFF.

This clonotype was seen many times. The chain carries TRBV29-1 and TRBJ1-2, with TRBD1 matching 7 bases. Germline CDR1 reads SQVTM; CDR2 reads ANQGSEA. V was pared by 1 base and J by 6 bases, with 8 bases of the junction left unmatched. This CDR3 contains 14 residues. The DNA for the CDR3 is TGCAGCGTTGAAGGCCCCGACAGGGTCGATGGCTACACCTTC. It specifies CSVEGPDRVDGYTF.

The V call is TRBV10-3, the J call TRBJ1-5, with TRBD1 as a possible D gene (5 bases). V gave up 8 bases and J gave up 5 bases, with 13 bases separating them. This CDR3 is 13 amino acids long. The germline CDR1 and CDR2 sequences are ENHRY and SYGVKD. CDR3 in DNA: TGTGCCATCGGAAGGCAGGGTGATCAGCCCCAGCATTTT. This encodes CAIGRQGDQPQHF.

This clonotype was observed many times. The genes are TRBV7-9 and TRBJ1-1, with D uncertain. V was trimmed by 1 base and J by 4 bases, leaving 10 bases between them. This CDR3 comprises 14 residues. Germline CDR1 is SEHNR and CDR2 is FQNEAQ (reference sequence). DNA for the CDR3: TGTGCCAGCAGCTTAGGACCAACGAGCACTGAAGCTTTCTTT. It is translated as CASSLGPTSTEAFF.

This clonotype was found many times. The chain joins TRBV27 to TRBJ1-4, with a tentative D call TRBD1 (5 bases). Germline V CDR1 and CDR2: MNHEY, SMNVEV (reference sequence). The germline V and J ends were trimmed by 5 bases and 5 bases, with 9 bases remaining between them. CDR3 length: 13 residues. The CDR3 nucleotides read TGTGCCAGCAGTGCCCGACAGAATGAAAAACTGTTTTTT. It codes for CASSARQNEKLFF.

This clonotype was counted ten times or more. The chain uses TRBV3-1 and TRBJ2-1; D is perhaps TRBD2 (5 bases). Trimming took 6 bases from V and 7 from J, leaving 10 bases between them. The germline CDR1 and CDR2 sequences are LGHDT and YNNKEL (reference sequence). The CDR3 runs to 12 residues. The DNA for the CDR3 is TGTGCCAGCAGTAACGCGGGTAATGAGCAGTTCTTC. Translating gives CASSNAGNEQFF.

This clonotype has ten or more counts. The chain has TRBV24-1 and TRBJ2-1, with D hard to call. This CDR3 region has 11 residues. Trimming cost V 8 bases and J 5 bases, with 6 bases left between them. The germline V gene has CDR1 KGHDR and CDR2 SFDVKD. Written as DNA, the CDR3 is TGTGCCACCACAGATAACAATGAGCAGTTCTTC. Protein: CATTDNNEQFF.

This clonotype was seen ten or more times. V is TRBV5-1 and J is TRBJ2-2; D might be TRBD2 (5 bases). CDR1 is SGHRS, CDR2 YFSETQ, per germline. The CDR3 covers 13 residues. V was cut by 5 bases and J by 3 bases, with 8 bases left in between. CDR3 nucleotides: TGCGCCAGCAGAGGAGCGGACACCGGGGAGCTGTTTTTT. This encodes CASRGADTGELFF.

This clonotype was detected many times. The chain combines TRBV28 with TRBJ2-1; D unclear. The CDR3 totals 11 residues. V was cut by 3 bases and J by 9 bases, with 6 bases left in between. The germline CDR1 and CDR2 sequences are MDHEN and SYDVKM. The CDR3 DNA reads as TGTGCCAGCAGTTTGCCAAGTGAGCAGTTCTTC. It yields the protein CASSLPSEQFF.

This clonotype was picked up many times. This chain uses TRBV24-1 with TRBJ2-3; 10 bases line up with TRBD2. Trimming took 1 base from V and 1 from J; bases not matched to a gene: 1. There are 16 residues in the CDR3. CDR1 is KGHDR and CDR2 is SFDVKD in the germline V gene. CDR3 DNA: TGTGCCACCAGTGATTTTGGGACTAGCGGCACAGATACGCAGTATTTT. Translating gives CATSDFGTSGTDTQYF.

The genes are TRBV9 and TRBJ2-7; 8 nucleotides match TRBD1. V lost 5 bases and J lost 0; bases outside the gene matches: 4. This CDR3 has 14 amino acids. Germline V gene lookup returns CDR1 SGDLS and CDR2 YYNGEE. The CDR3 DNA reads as TGTGCCAGCAGTGACGGGACAGGCTCCTACGAGCAGTACTTC. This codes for CASSDGTGSYEQYF. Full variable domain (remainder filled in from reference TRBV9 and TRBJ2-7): DSGVTQTPKHLITATGQRVTLRCSPRSGDLSVYWYQQSLDQGLQFLIQYYNGEERAKGNILERFSAQQFPDLHSELNLSSLELGDSALYFCASSDGTGSYEQYFGPGTRLTVT.

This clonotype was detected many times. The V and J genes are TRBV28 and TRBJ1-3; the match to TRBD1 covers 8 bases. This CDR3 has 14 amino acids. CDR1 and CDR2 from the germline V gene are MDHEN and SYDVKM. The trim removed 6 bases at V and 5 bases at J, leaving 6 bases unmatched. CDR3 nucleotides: TGTGCCAGCAGACCCGGACAGGGAAGAAACACCATATATTTT. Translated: CASRPGQGRNTIYF.

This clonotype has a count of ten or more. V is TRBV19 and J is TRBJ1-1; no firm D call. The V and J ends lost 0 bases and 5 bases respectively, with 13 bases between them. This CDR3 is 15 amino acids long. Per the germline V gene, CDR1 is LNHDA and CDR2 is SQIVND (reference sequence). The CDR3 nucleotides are TGTGCCAGTAGTATAGATCCGGTTTTTATGACTGAAGCTTTCTTT. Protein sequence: CASSIDPVFMTEAFF.

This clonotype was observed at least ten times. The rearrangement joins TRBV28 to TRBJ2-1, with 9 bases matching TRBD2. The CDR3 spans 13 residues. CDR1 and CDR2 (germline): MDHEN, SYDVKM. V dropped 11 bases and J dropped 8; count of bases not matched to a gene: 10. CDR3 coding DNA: TGTGCCTGCCGCGGTAGCGGGAGCTATGAGCAGTTCTTC. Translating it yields CACRGSGSYEQFF.

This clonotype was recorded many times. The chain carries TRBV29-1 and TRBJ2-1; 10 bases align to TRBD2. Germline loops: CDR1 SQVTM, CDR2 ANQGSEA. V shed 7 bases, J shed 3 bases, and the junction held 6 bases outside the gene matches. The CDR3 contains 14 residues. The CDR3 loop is CSAPLAGYYNEQFF. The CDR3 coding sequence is TGCAGCGCCCCACTAGCGGGGTACTACAATGAGCAGTTCTTC.

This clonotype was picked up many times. The CDR3 region has the DNA TGTGCCAGCAGCTTAGCGTTCTATGAGCAGTTCTTC. Translating it yields CASSLAFYEQFF. The V gene is TRBV7-9, the J gene TRBJ2-1; D remains unclear. Trimming pared 0 bases from V and 8 bases from J, leaving 5 bases between. This CDR3 is 12 amino acids long. CDR1 is SEHNR and CDR2 is FQNEAQ in the germline V gene (reference sequence).

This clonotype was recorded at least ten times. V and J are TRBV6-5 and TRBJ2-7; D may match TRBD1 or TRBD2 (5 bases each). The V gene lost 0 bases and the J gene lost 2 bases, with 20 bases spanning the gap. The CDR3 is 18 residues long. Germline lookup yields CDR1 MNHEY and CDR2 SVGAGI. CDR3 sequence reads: CASSYSSPGTPSAYEQYF. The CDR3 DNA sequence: TGTGCCAGCAGTTACTCTTCTCCCGGGACGCCCTCGGCCTACGAGCAGTACTTC.

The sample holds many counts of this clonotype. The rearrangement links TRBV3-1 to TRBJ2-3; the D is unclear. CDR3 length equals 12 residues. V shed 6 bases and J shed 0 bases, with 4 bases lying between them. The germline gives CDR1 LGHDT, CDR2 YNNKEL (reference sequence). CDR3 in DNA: TGTGCCAGCAGAACTAGCACAGATACGCAGTATTTT. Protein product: CASRTSTDTQYF.

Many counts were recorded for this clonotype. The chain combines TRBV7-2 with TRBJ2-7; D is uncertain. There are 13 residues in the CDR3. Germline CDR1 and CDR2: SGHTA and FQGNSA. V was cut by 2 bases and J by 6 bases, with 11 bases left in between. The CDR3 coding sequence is TGTGCCAGCAGCTTATACCAAGTCCCCGAGCAGTACTTC. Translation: CASSLYQVPEQYF.

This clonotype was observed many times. CDR3 bases: TGTGCCAGCAGCTTCCTAGCCAACAATGAGCAGTTCTTC. Translated: CASSFLANNEQFF. This chain links TRBV7-3 with TRBJ2-1; D possibly corresponds to TRBD2 (5 bases). The CDR3 is made up of 13 amino acids. The V end was cut by 3 bases, the J end by 5 bases, with 8 bases between. CDR1 is SGHTA, CDR2 FQGTGA, per germline.